These T cell receptor beta chains were read from a single sample in a study of OX40 agonist ivuxolimab in advanced cancers. Data came from immunoSEQ multiplex PCR; TCRdb stores just in-frame clones and leaves some out. The sample comprises around 76,000 clones, around 85% of which are singletons, and 5.5% to 7.5% rests with the top ten. The material sequenced was CD4+ or CD8+ T cells sorted from blood, taken in a trial of the OX40 agonist ivuxolimab. The receptors were sampled from an adult with an advanced solid tumor such as melanoma, head and neck, liver or kidney cancer. Each CDR3 is given with its conserved first and last residue. D genes are given only for firm matches. The size of a clone is reported for some rows only, either as once, few or many, or as a class for expanded clones.

>TRBD1|TRBJ1-5|TRBV27|.
TGTGCCAGCAGTCCGACTTCCGGGACAGGGGCCCAGCCCCAGCATTTT
CASSPTSGTGAQPQHF
>.|TRBJ2-5|TRBV28|few
TGTGCCAGCAGCCAGGGGGGACATGGAGAGACCCAGTACTTC
CASSQGGHGETQYF
>.|TRBJ2-1|TRBV6-5|.
TGTGCCAGCAGTTACTCTAGACACGAGCAGTTCTTC
CASSYSRHEQFF
>.|TRBJ1-2|TRBV13|.
TGTGCCAGCAGCTTAGGCCGTGGGGGAGGAGGCTACACCTTC
CASSLGRGGGGYTF
>TRBD2|TRBJ2-7|TRBV4-2|.
TGTGCCAGCAGCCAACATCTAGCGGGAGGCCGAGAAGTCTACGAGCAGTACTTC
CASSQHLAGGREVYEQYF
>.|TRBJ1-5|TRBV6-1|.
TGTGCCAGCAGTGAAAGGGCTCAGCCCCAGCATTTT
CASSERAQPQHF
>.|TRBJ2-2|TRBV5-4|.
TGTGCCAGCAGCTTGGGCAACACCGGGGAGCTGTTTTTT
CASSLGNTGELFF
>TRBD1|TRBJ2-7|TRBV4-3|.
TGCGCCAGCAGCCAAGCCGAACCGGGACAGGGCTCCTACGAGCAGTACTTC
CASSQAEPGQGSYEQYF
>TRBD1|TRBJ2-7|TRBV6-5|.
TGTGCCAGCAGTTACGGGAATCAGGGGGCGTACGAGCAGTACTTC
CASSYGNQGAYEQYF
>.|TRBJ2-1|TRBV6-4|.
TGTGCCAGCAGTGTGCAGGGCGGGGTAATCGATGAGCAGTTCTTC
CASSVQGGVIDEQFF
>.|TRBJ1-2|TRBV7-8|.
TGTGCCAGCAGCCCTCGGGCATCAGCTAACTATGGCTACACCTTC
CASSPRASANYGYTF
>.|TRBJ2-3|TRBV4-1|.
TGCGCCAGCAGTCCCATCCCGGGACGCGGGCTCGGCACAGATACGCAGTATTTT
CASSPIPGRGLGTDTQYF
>.|TRBJ2-7|TRBV4-3|.
TGCGCCAGCAGCCAAGATAGGGCCTACGAGCAGTACTTC
CASSQDRAYEQYF
>TRBD1|TRBJ2-3|TRBV18|.
TGTGCCAGCTCACCACTCCGGGACAGGGGCACAGATACGCAGTATTTT
CASSPLRDRGTDTQYF
>.|TRBJ2-7|TRBV30|once
TGTGCCTGGAGTGTACTTAACCAGCCTTACGAGCAGTACTTC
CAWSVLNQPYEQYF
>.|TRBJ1-5|TRBV28|.
TGTGCCAGCAGTTCTGGACGGATTCCTAATCAGCCCCAGCATTTT
CASSSGRIPNQPQHF
>TRBD2|TRBJ2-7|TRBV7-6|.
TGTGCCAGCAGCTTAGCATGGGGGGGGAGGTACGAGCAGTACTTC
CASSLAWGGRYEQYF
>.|TRBJ2-1|TRBV6-5|.
TGTGCCAGCAGGCAGGGTTACAATGAGCAGTTCTTC
CASRQGYNEQFF
>TRBD1|TRBJ1-2|TRBV10-3|.
TGTGCCATCAGTGAGGCGCCGGGACAGGGCGGGGGCTACACCTTC
CAISEAPGQGGGYTF
>TRBD1|TRBJ1-5|TRBV4-2|.
TGTGCCAGCAGCCAAGGACAGGGGAATCAGCCCCAGCATTTT
CASSQGQGNQPQHF
>TRBD1|TRBJ1-2|TRBV11-3|.
TGTGCCAGCAGCTTTTGGACAGGGGTTTTTTATGGCTACACCTTC
CASSFWTGVFYGYTF
>.|TRBJ2-5|TRBV6-5|.
TGTGCCAGCAGTTACGGGTTCTATCAAGAGACCCAGTACTTC
CASSYGFYQETQYF
>.|TRBJ1-2|TRBV28|.
TGTGCCAGCACTCGACCGCCTAACTATGGCTACACCTTC
CASTRPPNYGYTF
>TRBD1|TRBJ1-1|TRBV4-1|.
TGCGCCAGCAGCCAGACCAGGACAGGGAACACTGAAGCTTTCTTT
CASSQTRTGNTEAFF
>.|TRBJ2-6|TRBV5-1|.
TGCGCCAGCAGCTTGGCTTTTACGCTCTCTGGGGCCAACGTCCTGACTTTC
CASSLAFTLSGANVLTF
>.|TRBJ2-7|TRBV7-6|.
TGTGCCAGCAGCTGGGAAGGGCTGGCCGAGCAGTACTTC
CASSWEGLAEQYF
>.|TRBJ2-3|TRBV14|.
TGTGCCAGCAGCTACGCGGGGGCGGGCACAGATACGCAGTATTTT
CASSYAGAGTDTQYF